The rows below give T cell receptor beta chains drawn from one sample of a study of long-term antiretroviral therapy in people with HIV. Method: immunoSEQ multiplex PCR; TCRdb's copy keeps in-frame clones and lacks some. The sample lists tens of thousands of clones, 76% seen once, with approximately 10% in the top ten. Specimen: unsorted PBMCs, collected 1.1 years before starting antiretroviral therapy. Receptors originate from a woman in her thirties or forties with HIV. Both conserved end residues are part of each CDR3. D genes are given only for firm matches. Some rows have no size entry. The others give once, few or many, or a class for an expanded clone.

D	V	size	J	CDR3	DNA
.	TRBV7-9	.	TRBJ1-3	CASSLLPGVYGNTIYF	TGTGCCAGCAGCCTGCTGCCCGGGGTTTACGGAAACACCATATATTTT
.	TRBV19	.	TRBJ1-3	CASRLQGTGNTIYF	TGTGCCAGTAGGTTACAGGGAACTGGAAACACCATATATTTT
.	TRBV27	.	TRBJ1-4	CASSLGWGQEATNEKLFF	TGTGCCAGCAGTTTAGGGTGGGGCCAGGAGGCAACTAATGAAAAACTGTTTTTT
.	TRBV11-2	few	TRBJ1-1	CASSLVRFNTEAFF	TGTGCCAGCAGCTTAGTCAGGTTTAACACTGAAGCTTTCTTT
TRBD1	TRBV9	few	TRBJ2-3	CASSVDRGADTQYF	TGTGCCAGCAGCGTGGACAGGGGCGCAGATACGCAGTATTTT
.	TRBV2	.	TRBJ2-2	CASSRSGVNTGELFF	TGTGCCAGCAGTCGGAGCGGAGTAAACACCGGGGAGCTGTTTTTT
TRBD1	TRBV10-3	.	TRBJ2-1	CAITQGQGLRVEQFF	TGTGCCATCACCCAGGGACAGGGGTTACGGGTTGAGCAGTTCTTC
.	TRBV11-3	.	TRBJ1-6	CASSLLLRVFNSPLHF	TGTGCCAGCAGCTTATTATTGCGGGTTTTTAATTCACCCCTCCACTTT
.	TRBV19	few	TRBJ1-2	CASESAGLNYGYTF	TGTGCCAGTGAGAGTGCGGGACTTAACTATGGCTACACCTTC
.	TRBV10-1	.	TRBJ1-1	CASSEGNTEAFF	TGCGCCAGCAGTGAGGGGAACACTGAAGCTTTCTTT
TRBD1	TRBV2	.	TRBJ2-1	CASSGTGETGMLGEQFF	TGTGCCAGCAGTGGAACAGGGGAGACAGGGATGTTAGGTGAGCAGTTCTTC
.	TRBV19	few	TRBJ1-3	CASSPDRSSGNTIYF	TGTGCCAGTAGTCCAGACAGGAGCTCTGGAAACACCATATATTTT
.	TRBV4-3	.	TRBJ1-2	CASSQDLHGNYGYTF	TGCGCCAGCAGCCAAGATCTCCACGGGAATTATGGCTACACCTTC
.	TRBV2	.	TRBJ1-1	CASSEGTEAFF	TGTGCCAGCAGTGAAGGCACTGAAGCTTTCTTT
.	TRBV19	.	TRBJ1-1	CASMAWGGNTEAFF	TGTGCCAGTATGGCATGGGGTGGGAACACTGAAGCTTTCTTT
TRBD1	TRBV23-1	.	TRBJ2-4	CASRIRDREVLAKNIQYF	TGCGCCAGCCGAATCCGGGACAGGGAGGTTCTAGCCAAAAACATTCAGTACTTC
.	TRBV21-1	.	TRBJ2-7	CASALLRGRQTYEQYF	TGTGCCAGCGCTCTCCTCCGGGGACGCCAGACCTACGAGCAGTACTTC
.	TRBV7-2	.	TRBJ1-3	CASSLGRYAGNTIYF	TGTGCCAGCAGCCTCGGGAGGTACGCGGGAAACACCATATATTTT
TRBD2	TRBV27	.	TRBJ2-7	CASTWTAGRDEQYF	TGTGCCAGCACATGGACAGCCGGGAGGGACGAGCAGTACTTC
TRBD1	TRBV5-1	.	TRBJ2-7	CASSLEPGTGNSYEQYF	TGCGCCAGCAGCTTGGAGCCCGGGACAGGCAATTCCTACGAGCAGTACTTC
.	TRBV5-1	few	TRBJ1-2	CASSLSIGVYGYTF	TGCGCCAGCAGCTTGTCTATAGGGGTTTATGGCTACACCTTC
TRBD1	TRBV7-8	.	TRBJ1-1	CASSWNRGATEAFF	TGTGCCAGCAGCTGGAACAGGGGGGCCACTGAAGCTTTCTTT
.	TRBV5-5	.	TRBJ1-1	CASSLGRTNTEAFF	TGTGCCAGCAGCCTAGGGCGGACGAACACTGAAGCTTTCTTT
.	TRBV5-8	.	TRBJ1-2	CASSRGPASNYGYTF	TGTGCCAGCAGCCGGGGCCCGGCTTCTAACTATGGCTACACCTTC
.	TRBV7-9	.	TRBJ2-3	CASSLGWLAIHTQYF	TGTGCCAGCAGCTTAGGCTGGCTAGCGATACATACGCAGTATTTT
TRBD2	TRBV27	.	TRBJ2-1	CASSLGPGLVSWFF	TGTGCCAGCAGTTTAGGTCCGGGACTAGTCTCTTGGTTCTTC
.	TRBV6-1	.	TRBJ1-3	CASSEVRAENTIYF	TGTGCCAGCAGTGAAGTGAGGGCGGAAAACACCATATATTTT
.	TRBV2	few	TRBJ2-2	CASSELRPPLGTGELFF	TGTGCCAGCAGTGAATTACGTCCTCCTTTGGGCACCGGGGAGCTGTTTTTT
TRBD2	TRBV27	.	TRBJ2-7	CASSALAGGSYEQYF	TGTGCCAGCAGTGCTCTCGCGGGAGGTTCTTACGAGCAGTACTTC
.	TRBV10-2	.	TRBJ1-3	CASSESRTLNTIYF	TGCGCCAGCAGTGAGTCGAGGACACTAAACACCATATATTTT
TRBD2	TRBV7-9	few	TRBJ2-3	CASSPLAGVTRDTQYF	TGTGCCAGCTCGCCCCTAGCGGGGGTTACCCGCGATACGCAGTATTTT
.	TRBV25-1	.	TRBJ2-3	CASRPGATDTQYF	TGTGCCAGCAGGCCGGGGGCTACAGATACGCAGTATTTT